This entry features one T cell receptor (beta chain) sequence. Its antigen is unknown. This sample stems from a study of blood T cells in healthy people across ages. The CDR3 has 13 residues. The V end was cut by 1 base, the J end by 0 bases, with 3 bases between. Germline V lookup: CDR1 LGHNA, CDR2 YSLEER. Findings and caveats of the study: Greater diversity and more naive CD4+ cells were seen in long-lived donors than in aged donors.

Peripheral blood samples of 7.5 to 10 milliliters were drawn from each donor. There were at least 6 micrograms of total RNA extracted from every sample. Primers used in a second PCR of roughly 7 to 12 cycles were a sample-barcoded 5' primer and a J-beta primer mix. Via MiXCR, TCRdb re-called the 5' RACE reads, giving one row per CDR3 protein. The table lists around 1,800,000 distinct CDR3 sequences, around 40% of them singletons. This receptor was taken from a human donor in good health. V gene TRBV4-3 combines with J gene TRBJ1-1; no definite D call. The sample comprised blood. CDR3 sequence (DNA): TGCGCCAGCAGCCAAGCAATGAACACTGAAGCTTTCTTT. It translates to CASSQAMNTEAFF.